This T cell receptor beta chain was identified during a study of a mutant IDH1 vaccine in newly diagnosed glioma. Turning to this clone: Its antigen is as yet unknown.

Using immunoSEQ multiplex PCR, the repertoire was profiled, and TCRdb retains in-frame clones only, with some absent. The repertoire consists of about 54,000 clones, with around 84% occurring once and the leading ten covering approximately 4.3%. CDR1 LNHDA and CDR2 SQIVND come from the germline V gene (reference sequence). This CDR3 contains 15 residues. V lost 5 bases to trimming and J lost 3 bases; unmatched junction nucleotides: 6. Time point in this sample: week 35, safety follow-up. One vaccine dose held 300 ug of mutant IDH1 20-mer peptide and came with topical imiquimod. New WHO grade 3 or 4 IDH1-mutant, ATRX-lost astrocytomas were present in all donors.

This sample comprised PBMCs, obtained from a glioma patient whose treatment included an IDH1 peptide vaccine. The chain carries TRBV19 and TRBJ2-3; the match to TRBD2 covers 9 bases. This receptor was taken from a woman between 18 and 30 years old with glioma. CDR3 DNA: TGTGCCAGTAGTGTCGGACTAGCGAAGACAGATACGCAGTATTTT. Its protein is CASSVGLAKTDTQYF.